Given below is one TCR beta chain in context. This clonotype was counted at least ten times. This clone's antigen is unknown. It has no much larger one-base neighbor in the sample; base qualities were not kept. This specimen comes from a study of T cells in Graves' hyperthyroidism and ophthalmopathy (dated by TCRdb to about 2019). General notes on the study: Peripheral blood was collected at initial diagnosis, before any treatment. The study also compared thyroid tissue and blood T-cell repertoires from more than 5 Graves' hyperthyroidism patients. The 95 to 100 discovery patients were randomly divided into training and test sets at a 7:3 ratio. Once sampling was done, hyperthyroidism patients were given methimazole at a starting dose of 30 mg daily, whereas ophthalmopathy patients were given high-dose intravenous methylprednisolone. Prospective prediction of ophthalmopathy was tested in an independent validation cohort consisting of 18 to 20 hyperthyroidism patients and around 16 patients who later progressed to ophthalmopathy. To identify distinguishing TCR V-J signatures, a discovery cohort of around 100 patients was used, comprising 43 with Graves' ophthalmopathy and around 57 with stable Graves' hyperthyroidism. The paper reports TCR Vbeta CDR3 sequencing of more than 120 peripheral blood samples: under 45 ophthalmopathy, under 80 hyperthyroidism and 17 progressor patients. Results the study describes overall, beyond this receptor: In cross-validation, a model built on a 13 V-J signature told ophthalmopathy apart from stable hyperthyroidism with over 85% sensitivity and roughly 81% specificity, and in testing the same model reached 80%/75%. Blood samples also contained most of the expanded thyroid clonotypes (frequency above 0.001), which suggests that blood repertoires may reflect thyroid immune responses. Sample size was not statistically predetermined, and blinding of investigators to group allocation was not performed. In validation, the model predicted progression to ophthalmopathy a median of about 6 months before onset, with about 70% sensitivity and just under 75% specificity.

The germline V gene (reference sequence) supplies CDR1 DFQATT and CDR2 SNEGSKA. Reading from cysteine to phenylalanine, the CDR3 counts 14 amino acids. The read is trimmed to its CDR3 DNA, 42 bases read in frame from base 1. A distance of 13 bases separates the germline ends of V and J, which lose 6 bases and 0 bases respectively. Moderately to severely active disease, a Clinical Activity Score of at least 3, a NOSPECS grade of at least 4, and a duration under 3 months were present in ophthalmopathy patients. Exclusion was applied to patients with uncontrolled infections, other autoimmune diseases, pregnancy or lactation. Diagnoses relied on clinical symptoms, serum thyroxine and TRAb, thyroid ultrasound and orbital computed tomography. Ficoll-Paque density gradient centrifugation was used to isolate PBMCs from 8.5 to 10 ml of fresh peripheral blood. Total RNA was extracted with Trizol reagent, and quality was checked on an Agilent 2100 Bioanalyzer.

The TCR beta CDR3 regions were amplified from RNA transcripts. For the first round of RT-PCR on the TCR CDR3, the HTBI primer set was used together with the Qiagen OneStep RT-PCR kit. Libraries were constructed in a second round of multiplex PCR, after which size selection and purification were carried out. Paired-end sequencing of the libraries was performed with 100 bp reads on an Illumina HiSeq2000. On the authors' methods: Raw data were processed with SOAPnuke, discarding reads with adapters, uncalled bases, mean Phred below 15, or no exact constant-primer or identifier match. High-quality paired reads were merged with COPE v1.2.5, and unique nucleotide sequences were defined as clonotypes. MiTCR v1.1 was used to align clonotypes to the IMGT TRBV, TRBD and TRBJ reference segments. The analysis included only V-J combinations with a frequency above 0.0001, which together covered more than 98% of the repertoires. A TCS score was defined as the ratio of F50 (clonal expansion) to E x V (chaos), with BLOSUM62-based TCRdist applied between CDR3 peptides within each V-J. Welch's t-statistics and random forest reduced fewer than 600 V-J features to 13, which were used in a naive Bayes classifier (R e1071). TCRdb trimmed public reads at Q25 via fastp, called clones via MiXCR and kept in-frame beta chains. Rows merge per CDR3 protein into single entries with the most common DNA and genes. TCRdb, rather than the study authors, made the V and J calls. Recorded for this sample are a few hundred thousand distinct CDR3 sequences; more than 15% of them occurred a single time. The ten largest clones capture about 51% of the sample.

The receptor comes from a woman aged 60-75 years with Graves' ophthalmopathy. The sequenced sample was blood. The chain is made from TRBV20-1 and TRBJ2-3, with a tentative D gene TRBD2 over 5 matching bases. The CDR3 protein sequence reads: CSALVRTSTDTQYF. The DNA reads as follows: TGCAGTGCCCTAGTGAGGACTAGCACAGATACGCAGTATTTT.